This T cell receptor beta chain was sequenced during a study of lymphopenia after photon versus proton radiotherapy. Study observations and caveats: In patients who died, overall survival fell as post-nadir TCR diversity dropped more. Post-nadir diversity loss with photons came from oligoclonal expansion, particularly CD8+ Temra cells. Better survival with proton therapy was suggested as possible, not demonstrated. Under photons, naive T cells and diversity fell while effector/memory populations rose.

This CDR3 has 12 residues. CDR1 and CDR2 from the germline V gene are SGHTA and FQGNSA. V was clipped by 4 bases and J by 2 bases, with 4 bases between them. Points on this clone: Its antigen remains unidentified.

Data came from immunoSEQ multiplex PCR; TCRdb stores just in-frame clones and leaves some out. The profile shows roughly 150,000 clones, approximately 90% of them singletons. The receptor was derived from a man in his fifties with gastric cancer. The sample consisted of peripheral blood, taken from a patient treated with photon-based radiotherapy. The rearrangement links TRBV7-2 to TRBJ2-3, with D unresolved. CDR3 in amino acids: CASSSFTDTQYF. CDR3 in DNA: TGTGCCAGCAGCTCGTTCACAGATACGCAGTATTTT.